The 5 T cell receptor beta chains reported below all come from one sample, sequenced in a study of monozygotic twins with inflammatory bowel disease. TCRdb re-analyzed the 5' RACE reads; it lists each CDR3 protein once, without DNA. The sample totals some 99,000 distinct CDR3 sequences; its top ten clones hold around 12%. What was sequenced was blood. These receptors all come from a human donor with ulcerative colitis or Crohn's disease, or a healthy co-twin of an affected twin (not recorded which).

The chain joins TRBV20-1 to TRBJ2-7; TCRdb picks TRBD2, but there is no DNA to check that call. The length of the CDR3 is 16 residues. The germline gives CDR1 DFQATT, CDR2 SNEGSKA (reference sequence). The CDR3 sequence: CSARDNGGEGDYEQYF.

The chain joins TRBV12-3 or TRBV12-4 to TRBJ2-2; the D call from TCRdb, TRBD1, cannot be confirmed without DNA. This CDR3 contains 14 residues. CDR3 sequence: CASSLRQATGELFF.

The chain has TRBV12-3 or TRBV12-4 and TRBJ2-7. This CDR3 spans 11 amino acids. The CDR3 loop reads CASSRGYEQYF.

The J gene is TRBJ1-4, the V gene TRBV11-2; there is no DNA to check the TCRdb D call of TRBD1. This CDR3 contains 15 residues. The germline CDR1 and CDR2 sequences are SGHAT and FQNNGV. This CDR3 is CASSLSQGIIEKLFF. Variable domain in full (rest from reference TRBV11-2 and TRBJ1-4): EAGVAQSPRYKIIEKRQSVAFWCNPISGHATLYWYQQILGQGPKLLIQFQNNGVVDDSQLPKDRFSAERLKGVDSTLKIQPAKLEDSAVYLCASSLSQGIIEKLFFGSGTQLSVL.

The chain carries TRBV12-3 or TRBV12-4 and TRBJ1-1. The CDR3 consists of 14 residues. CDR3 protein: CASTPGLQNTEAFF.